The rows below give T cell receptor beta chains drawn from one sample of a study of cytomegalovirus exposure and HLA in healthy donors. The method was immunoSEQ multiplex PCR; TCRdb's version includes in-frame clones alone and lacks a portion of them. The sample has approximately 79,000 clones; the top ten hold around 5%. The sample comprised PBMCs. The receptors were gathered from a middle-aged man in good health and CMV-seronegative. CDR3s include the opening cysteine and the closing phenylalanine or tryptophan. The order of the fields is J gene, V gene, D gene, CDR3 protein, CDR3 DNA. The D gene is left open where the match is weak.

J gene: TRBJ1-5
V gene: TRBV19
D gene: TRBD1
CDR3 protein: CASSGTGHQPQHF
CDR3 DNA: TGTGCCAGTAGTGGGACAGGTCATCAGCCCCAGCATTTT

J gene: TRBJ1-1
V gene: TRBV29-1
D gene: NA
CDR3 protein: CSTLPGWNTEAFF
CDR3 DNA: TGCAGCACTCTTCCCGGGTGGAACACTGAAGCTTTCTTT

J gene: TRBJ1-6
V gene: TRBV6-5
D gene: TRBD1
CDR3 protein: CASSRAPGQNSPLHF
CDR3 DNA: TGTGCCAGCAGTCGGGCTCCGGGACAGAATTCACCCCTCCACTTT

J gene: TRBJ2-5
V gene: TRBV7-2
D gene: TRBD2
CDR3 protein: CASSSSGVGVETQYF
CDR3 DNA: TGTGCCAGCAGCTCAAGCGGGGTTGGGGTTGAGACCCAGTACTTC

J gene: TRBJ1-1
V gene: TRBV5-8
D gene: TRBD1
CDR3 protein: CASSGTGLNTEAFF
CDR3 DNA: TGTGCCAGCAGCGGGACAGGGCTGAACACTGAAGCTTTCTTT

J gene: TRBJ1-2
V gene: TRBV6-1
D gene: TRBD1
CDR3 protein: CASRTGQAVYGYTF
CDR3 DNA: TGTGCCAGCAGGACGGGACAGGCAGTCTATGGCTACACCTTC

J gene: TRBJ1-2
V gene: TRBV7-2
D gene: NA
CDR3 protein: CASSLDQGVRGYTF
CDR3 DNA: TGTGCCAGCAGCTTAGACCAAGGGGTGCGTGGCTACACCTTC

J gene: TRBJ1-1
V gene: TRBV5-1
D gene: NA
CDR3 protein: CASSLGGLNTEAFF
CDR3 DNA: TGCGCCAGCAGCTTGGGGGGCCTGAACACTGAAGCTTTCTTT

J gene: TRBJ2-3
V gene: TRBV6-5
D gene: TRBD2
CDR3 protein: CASSYSTSGRKDTQYF
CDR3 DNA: TGTGCCAGCAGTTACTCTACTAGCGGGAGAAAAGATACGCAGTATTTT

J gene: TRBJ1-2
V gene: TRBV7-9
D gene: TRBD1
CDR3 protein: CASSQQGILYGYTF
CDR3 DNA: TGTGCCAGCAGTCAACAGGGGATTCTCTATGGCTACACCTTC

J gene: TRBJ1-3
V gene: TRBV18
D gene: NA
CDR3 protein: CASSPPQGNGNTIYF
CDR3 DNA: TGTGCCAGCTCACCTCCACAGGGAAATGGAAACACCATATATTTT

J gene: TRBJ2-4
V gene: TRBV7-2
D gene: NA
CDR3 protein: CASSLGAGSFLLYF
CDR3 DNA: TGTGCCAGCAGCTTAGGGGCGGGGTCTTTCCTGTTGTACTTC

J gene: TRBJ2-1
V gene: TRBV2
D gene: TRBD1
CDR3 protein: CASRTGTGDYNEQFF
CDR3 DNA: TGTGCCAGCAGAACCGGGACAGGGGACTACAATGAGCAGTTCTTC

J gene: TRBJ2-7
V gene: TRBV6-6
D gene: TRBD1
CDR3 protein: CASRRRDRADLGYF
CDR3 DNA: TGTGCCAGCAGACGACGGGACAGGGCGGATTTAGGGTACTTC

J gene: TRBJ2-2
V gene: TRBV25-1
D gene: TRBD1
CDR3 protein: CASSAGTGLTGELFF
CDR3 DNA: TGTGCCAGCAGTGCCGGGACAGGGTTGACCGGGGAGCTGTTTTTT

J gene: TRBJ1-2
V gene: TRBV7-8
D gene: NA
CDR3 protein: CASNQQGGANYGYTF
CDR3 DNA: TGTGCCAGCAACCAACAGGGAGGGGCGAACTATGGCTACACCTTC

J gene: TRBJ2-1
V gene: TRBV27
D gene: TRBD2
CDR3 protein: CASTPPGRAYNEQFF
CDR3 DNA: TGTGCCAGCACTCCGCCCGGGAGGGCCTACAATGAGCAGTTCTTC

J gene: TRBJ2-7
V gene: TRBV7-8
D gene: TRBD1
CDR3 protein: CASSFRPGTARSSYEQYF
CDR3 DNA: TGTGCCAGCAGCTTCCGTCCCGGGACAGCCAGGAGCTCCTACGAGCAGTACTTC

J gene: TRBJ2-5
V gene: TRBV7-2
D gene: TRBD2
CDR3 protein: CASMLAGGRETQYF
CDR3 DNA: TGTGCCAGCATGCTAGCGGGAGGGCGAGAGACCCAGTACTTC

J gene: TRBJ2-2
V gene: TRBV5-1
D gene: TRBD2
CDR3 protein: CASSGTGTSGGFGTGELFF
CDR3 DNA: TGCGCCAGCAGCGGAACCGGGACTAGCGGGGGGTTCGGAACCGGGGAGCTGTTTTTT

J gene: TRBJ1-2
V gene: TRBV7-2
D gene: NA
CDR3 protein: CASSLQGFYGYTF
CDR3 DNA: TGTGCCAGCAGCTTACAGGGGTTCTATGGCTACACCTTC

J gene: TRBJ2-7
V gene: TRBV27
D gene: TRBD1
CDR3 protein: CASSPRPGQTFSYEQYF
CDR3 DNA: TGTGCCAGCAGTCCTCGACCGGGACAGACTTTCTCCTACGAGCAGTACTTC

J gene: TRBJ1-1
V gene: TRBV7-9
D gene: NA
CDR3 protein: CASRPGGSTEAFF
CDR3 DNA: TGTGCCAGCCGTCCCGGGGGGAGCACTGAAGCTTTCTTT

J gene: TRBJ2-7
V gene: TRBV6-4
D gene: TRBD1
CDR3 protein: CASSEGTGIPYEQYF
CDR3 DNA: TGTGCCAGCAGTGAAGGGACAGGGATCCCTTACGAGCAGTACTTC

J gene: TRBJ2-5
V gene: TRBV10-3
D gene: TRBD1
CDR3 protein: CAIRDGTGKETQYF
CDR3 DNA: TGTGCCATCAGGGACGGGACAGGAAAAGAGACCCAGTACTTC

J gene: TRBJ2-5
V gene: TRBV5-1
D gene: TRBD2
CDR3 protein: CASSSGTSGSGETQYF
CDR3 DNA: TGCGCCAGCAGCTCCGGGACTAGCGGGAGCGGGGAGACCCAGTACTTC

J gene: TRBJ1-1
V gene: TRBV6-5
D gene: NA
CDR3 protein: CASSYTRGTEAFF
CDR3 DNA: TGTGCCAGCAGTTATACGCGAGGGACAGAAGCTTTCTTT

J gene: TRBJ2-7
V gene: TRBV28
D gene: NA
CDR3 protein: CASTEWGRSREQYF
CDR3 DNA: TGTGCCAGCACCGAGTGGGGCAGGTCTCGCGAGCAGTACTTC

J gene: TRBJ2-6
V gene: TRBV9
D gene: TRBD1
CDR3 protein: CASSKITGGAGANVLTF
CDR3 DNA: TGTGCCAGCAGCAAAATCACAGGGGGCGCTGGGGCCAACGTCCTGACTTTC

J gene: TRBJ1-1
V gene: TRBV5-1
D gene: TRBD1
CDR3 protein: CASSVGWGQTNTEAFF
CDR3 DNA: TGCGCCAGCAGCGTTGGCTGGGGACAGACAAACACTGAAGCTTTCTTT

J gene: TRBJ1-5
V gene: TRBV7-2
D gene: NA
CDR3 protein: CASSVGELVWNQPQHF
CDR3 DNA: TGTGCCAGCAGCGTCGGGGAGCTCGTATGGAATCAGCCCCAGCATTTT

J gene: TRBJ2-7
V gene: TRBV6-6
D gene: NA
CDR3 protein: CASSYTAGQTGEQYF
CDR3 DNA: TGTGCCAGCAGTTACACGGCTGGCCAAACGGGCGAGCAGTACTTC